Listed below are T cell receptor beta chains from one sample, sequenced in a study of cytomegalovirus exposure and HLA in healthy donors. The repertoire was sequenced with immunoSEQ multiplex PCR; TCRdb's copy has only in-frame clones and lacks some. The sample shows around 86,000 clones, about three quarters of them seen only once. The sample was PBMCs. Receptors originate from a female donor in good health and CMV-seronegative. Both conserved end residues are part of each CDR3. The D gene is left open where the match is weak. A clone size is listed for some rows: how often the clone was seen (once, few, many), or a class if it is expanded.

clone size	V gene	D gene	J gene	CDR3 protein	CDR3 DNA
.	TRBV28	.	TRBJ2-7	CASSLTGQRQYF	TGTGCCAGCAGTTTGACAGGTCAGAGGCAGTACTTC
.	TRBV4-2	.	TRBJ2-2	CASSQDPSGRGTGELFF	TGTGCCAGCAGCCAAGACCCAAGCGGGCGTGGCACCGGGGAGCTGTTTTTT
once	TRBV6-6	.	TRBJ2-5	CASSIGAEETQYF	TGTGCCAGCAGTATCGGAGCGGAAGAGACCCAGTACTTC
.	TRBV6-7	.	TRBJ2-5	CASIVTGEETQYF	TGTGCCAGCATCGTAACGGGAGAAGAGACCCAGTACTTC
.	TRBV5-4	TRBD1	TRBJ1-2	CASSSWGANPGQGDF	TGTGCCAGCAGCTCTTGGGGGGCTAATCCGGGACAGGGCGACTTC
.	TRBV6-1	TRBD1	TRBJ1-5	CASSETGAQPQHF	TGTGCCAGCAGTGAAACAGGGGCCCAGCCCCAGCATTTT
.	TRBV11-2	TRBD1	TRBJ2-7	CASSSETDRGNEQYF	TGTGCCAGCAGCTCTGAAACCGACAGGGGCAACGAGCAGTACTTC
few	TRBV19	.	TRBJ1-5	CASSIGQGYQPQHF	TGTGCCAGTAGTATTGGGCAGGGATATCAGCCCCAGCATTTT
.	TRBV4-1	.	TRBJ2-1	CASSQEPPGSLLVNEQFF	TGCGCCAGCAGCCAAGAGCCCCCCGGCTCGCTCCTAGTGAATGAGCAGTTCTTC
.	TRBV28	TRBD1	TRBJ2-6	CASSTGGTFSGANVLTF	TGTGCCAGCAGCACAGGGGGCACCTTCTCTGGGGCCAACGTCCTGACTTTC
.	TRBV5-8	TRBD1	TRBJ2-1	CASSRGQGNEQFF	TGTGCCAGCAGCCGGGGACAGGGGAATGAGCAGTTCTTC
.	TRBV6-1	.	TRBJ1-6	CASTLTANSPLHF	TGTGCCAGTACCCTGACAGCTAATTCACCCCTCCACTTT
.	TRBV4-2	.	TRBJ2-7	CASSQDGGKKYF	TGTGCCAGCAGCCAAGATGGCGGGAAGAAGTACTTC
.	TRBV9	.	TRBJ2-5	CASSVGFLPVGVSAETQYF	TGTGCCAGCAGCGTAGGTTTTCTACCCGTCGGAGTCTCGGCGGAGACCCAGTACTTC
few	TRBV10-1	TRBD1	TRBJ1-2	CASSYRDREEGYTF	TGCGCCAGCAGTTATCGGGACAGGGAAGAAGGCTACACCTTC
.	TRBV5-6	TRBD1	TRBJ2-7	CASSWDRAYEQYF	TGTGCCAGCAGCTGGGACAGGGCCTACGAGCAGTACTTC
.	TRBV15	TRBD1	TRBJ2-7	CATSSPGQGNSYEQYF	TGTGCCACCAGCAGCCCGGGACAGGGTAACTCCTACGAGCAGTACTTC
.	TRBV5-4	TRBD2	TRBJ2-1	CASSLVDLAGENEQFF	TGTGCCAGCAGCTTGGTAGATCTAGCGGGAGAAAATGAGCAGTTCTTC
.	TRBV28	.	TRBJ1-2	CASSRQDNYGYTF	TGTGCCAGCAGTCGACAGGATAACTATGGCTACACCTTC
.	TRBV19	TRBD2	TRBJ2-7	CATAAGGGAYEQYF	TGTGCCACCGCAGCCGGGGGGGGTGCCTACGAGCAGTACTTC
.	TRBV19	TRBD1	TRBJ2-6	CASSKDRGAPGANVLTF	TGTGCCAGTAGTAAGGACAGGGGGGCGCCTGGGGCCAACGTCCTGACTTTC
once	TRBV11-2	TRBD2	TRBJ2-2	CASSLVTSGRRDTGELFF	TGTGCCAGCAGCTTAGTGACTAGCGGGAGGAGGGACACCGGGGAGCTGTTTTTT
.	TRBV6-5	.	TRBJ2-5	CASSYTASDTQYF	TGTGCCAGCAGTTACACAGCTTCCGACACCCAGTACTTC
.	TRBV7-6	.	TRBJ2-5	CASSPGGGETQYF	TGTGCCAGCAGCCCCGGGGGAGGTGAGACCCAGTACTTC
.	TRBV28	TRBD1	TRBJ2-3	CASTGQGTDTQYF	TGTGCCAGCACCGGACAGGGGACAGATACGCAGTATTTT
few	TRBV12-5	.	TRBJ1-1	CASGLVEGEAFF	TGTGCTAGTGGTTTGGTTGAGGGAGAAGCTTTCTTT
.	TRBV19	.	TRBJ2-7	CASSMAFVTGEQYF	TGTGCCAGTAGTATGGCATTCGTGACAGGCGAGCAGTACTTC
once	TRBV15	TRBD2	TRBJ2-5	CATSSGLAGGLETQYF	TGTGCCACCAGCTCCGGACTAGCGGGGGGGCTGGAGACCCAGTACTTC
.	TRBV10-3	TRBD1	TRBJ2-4	CAISSAGTGGDVAKNIQYF	TGTGCCATCAGTTCAGCCGGGACAGGGGGCGACGTTGCCAAAAACATTCAGTACTTC
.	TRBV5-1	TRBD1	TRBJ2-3	CASSLVGPTGQDTQYF	TGCGCCAGCAGCTTGGTTGGCCCGACAGGGCAGGATACGCAGTATTTT
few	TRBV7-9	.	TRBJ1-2	CASSSLQGKGDGGYTF	TGTGCCAGCAGCTCCCTCCAGGGGAAGGGGGACGGAGGCTACACCTTC
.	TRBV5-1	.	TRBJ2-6	CASSLELSGANVLTF	TGCGCCAGCAGCTTAGAACTCTCTGGGGCCAACGTCCTGACTTTC
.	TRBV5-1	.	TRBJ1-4	CASSPADFNEKLFF	TGCGCCAGCAGCCCCGCGGACTTTAATGAAAAACTGTTTTTT
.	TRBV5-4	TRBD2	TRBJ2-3	CASSLRLSGRADTQYF	TGTGCCAGCAGCTTGAGGTTGAGCGGGAGAGCAGATACGCAGTATTTT
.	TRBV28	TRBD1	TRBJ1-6	CASSLWQGARSPLHF	TGTGCCAGCAGTTTGTGGCAGGGGGCGCGTTCACCCCTCCACTTT
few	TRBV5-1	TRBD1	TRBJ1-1	CASSWDRGASTEAFF	TGCGCCAGCAGCTGGGACAGGGGAGCTAGCACTGAAGCTTTCTTT
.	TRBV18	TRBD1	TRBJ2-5	CASTVDRQETQYF	TGTGCCAGCACGGTGGACAGGCAAGAGACCCAGTACTTC
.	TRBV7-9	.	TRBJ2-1	CASSFPRELEQFF	TGTGCCAGCAGCTTTCCGAGGGAGTTAGAGCAGTTCTTC
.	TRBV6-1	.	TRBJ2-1	CASTPQTEYNEQFF	TGTGCCAGCACCCCCCAAACGGAGTACAATGAGCAGTTCTTC
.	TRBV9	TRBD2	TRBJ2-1	CASSVVGLAGEQFF	TGTGCCAGCAGCGTAGTAGGGCTAGCGGGGGAGCAGTTCTTC
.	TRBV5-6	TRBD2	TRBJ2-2	CASSLWLAGPAGELFF	TGTGCCAGCAGCTTATGGCTAGCGGGACCCGCCGGGGAGCTGTTTTTT
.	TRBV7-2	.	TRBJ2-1	CASSLGQSEQFF	TGTGCCAGCAGCTTAGGACAGTCGGAGCAGTTCTTC
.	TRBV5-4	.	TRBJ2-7	CASSLKGGSSYEQYF	TGTGCCAGCAGCCTCAAGGGGGGGAGCTCCTACGAGCAGTACTTC
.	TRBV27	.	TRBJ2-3	CASSPIYTDTQYF	TGTGCCAGCAGTCCGATCTACACAGATACGCAGTATTTT
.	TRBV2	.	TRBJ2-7	CASTLGVLYEQYF	TGTGCCAGCACTCTAGGGGTACTCTACGAGCAGTACTTC
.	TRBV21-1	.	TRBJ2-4	CASSRAGINIQYF	TGTGCCAGCAGCAGGGCCGGGATAAACATTCAGTACTTC
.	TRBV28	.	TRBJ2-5	CASSLNGGLGETQYF	TGTGCCAGCAGTTTAAATGGGGGCCTCGGGGAGACCCAGTACTTC
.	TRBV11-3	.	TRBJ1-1	CASSFSGSAGEAFF	TGTGCCAGCAGCTTTTCAGGGTCGGCTGGTGAGGCTTTCTTT
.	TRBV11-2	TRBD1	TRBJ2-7	CASTLRTGGYEQYF	TGTGCCAGCACCCTAAGGACAGGGGGCTACGAGCAGTACTTC
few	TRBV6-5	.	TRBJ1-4	CASSRPNEKLFF	TGTGCCAGCAGTCGTCCGAATGAAAAACTGTTTTTT
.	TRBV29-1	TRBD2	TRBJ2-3	CSIGGLAGNTDTQYF	TGCAGCATCGGGGGGCTAGCGGGAAACACAGATACGCAGTATTTT
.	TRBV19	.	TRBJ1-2	CASSTPGGVWGYTF	TGTGCCAGTAGTACCCCAGGAGGGGTATGGGGCTACACCTTC
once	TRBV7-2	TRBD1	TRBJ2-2	CASSLSGQGSLGGELFF	TGTGCCAGCAGCTTATCGGGACAGGGGTCCCTAGGAGGGGAGCTGTTTTTT
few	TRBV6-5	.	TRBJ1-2	CASSPQVYAGYTF	TGTGCCAGCAGTCCACAGGTTTATGCTGGCTACACCTTC